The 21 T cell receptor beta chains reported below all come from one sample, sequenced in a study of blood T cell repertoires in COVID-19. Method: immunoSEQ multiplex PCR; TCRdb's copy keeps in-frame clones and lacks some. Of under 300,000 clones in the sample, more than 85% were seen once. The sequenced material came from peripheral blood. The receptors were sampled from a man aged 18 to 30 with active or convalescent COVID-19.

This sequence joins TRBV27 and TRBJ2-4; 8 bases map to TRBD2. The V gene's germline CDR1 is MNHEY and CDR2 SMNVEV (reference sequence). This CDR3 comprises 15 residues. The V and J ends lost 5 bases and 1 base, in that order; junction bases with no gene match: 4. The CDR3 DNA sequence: TGTGCCAGCAGTGGGACTAGTAGGGCCAAAAACATTCAGTACTTC. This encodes CASSGTSRAKNIQYF.

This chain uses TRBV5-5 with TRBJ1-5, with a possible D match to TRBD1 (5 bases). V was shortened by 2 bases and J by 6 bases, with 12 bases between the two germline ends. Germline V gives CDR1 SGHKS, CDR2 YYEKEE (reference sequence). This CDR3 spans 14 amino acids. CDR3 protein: CASSFAGYGQPQHF. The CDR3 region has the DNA TGTGCCAGCAGCTTTGCAGGGTACGGTCAGCCCCAGCATTTT.

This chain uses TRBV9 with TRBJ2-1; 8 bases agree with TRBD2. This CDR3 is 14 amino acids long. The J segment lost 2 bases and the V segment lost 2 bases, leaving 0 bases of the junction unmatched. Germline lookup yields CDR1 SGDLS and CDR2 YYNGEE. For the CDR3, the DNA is TGTGCCAGCAGCGTTAGCGGGACCTACAATGAGCAGTTCTTC. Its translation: CASSVSGTYNEQFF. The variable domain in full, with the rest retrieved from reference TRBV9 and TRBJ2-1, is DSGVTQTPKHLITATGQRVTLRCSPRSGDLSVYWYQQSLDQGLQFLIQYYNGEERAKGNILERFSAQQFPDLHSELNLSSLELGDSALYFCASSVSGTYNEQFFGPGTRLTVL.

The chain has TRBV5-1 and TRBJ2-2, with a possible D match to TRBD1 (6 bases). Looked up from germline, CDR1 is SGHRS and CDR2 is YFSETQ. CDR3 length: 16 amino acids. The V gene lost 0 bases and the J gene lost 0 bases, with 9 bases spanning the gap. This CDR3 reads CASSLVRGPNTGELFF. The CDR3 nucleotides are TGCGCCAGCAGCTTGGTCAGGGGACCGAACACCGGGGAGCTGTTTTTT.

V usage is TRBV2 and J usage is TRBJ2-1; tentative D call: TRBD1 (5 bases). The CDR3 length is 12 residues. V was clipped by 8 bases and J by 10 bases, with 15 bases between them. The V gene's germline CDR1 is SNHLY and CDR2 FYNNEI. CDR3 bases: TGTGCCAGCGGGCTACAGGCAGGCGAGCAGTTCTTC. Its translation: CASGLQAGEQFF.

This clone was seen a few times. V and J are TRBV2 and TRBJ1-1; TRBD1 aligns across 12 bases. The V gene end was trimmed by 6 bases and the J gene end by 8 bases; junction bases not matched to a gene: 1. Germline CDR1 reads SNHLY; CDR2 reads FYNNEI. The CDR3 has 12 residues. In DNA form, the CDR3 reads TGTGCCAGCAGCGGGACAGGGGGCGAAGCTTTCTTT. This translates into CASSGTGGEAFF. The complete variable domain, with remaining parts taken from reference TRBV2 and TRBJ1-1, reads EPEVTQTPSHQVTQMGQEVILRCVPISNHLYFYWYRQILGQKVEFLVSFYNNEISEKSEIFDDQFSVERPDGSNFTLKIRSTKLEDSAMYFCASSGTGGEAFFGQGTRLTVV.

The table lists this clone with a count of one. CDR3 sequence (DNA): TGTGCCACCAGGGGCGTCTATGGCTACACCTTC. Its translation is CATRGVYGYTF. The V gene is TRBV6-5, the J gene TRBJ1-2, with D maybe TRBD1 (6 bases). In germline, CDR1 is MNHEY, CDR2 SVGAGI. The CDR3 runs 11 residues. V was clipped by 10 bases and J by 4 bases, with 10 bases between them.

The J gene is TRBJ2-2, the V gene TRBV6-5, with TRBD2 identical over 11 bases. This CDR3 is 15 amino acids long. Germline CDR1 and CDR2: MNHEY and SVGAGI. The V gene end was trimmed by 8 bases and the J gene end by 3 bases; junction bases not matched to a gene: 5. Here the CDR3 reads CASRRTSGYTGELFF. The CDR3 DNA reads TGTGCCAGCCGAAGGACTAGCGGGTACACCGGGGAGCTGTTTTTT.

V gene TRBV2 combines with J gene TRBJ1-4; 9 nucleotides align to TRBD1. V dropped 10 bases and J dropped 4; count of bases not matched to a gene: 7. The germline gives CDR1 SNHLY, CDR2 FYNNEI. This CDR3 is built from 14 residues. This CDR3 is CAIDRGRGNEKLFF. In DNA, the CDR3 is TGTGCCATAGACAGGGGGAGGGGTAATGAAAAACTGTTTTTT. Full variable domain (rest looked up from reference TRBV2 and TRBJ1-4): EPEVTQTPSHQVTQMGQEVILRCVPISNHLYFYWYRQILGQKVEFLVSFYNNEISEKSEIFDDQFSVERPDGSNFTLKIRSTKLEDSAMYFCAIDRGRGNEKLFFGSGTQLSVL.

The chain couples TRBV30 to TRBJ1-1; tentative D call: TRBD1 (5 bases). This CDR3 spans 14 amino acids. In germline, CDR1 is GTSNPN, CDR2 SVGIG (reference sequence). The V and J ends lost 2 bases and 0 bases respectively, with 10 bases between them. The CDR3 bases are TGTGCCTGGAGTACAGGCTTCATGAACACTGAAGCTTTCTTT. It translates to CAWSTGFMNTEAFF.

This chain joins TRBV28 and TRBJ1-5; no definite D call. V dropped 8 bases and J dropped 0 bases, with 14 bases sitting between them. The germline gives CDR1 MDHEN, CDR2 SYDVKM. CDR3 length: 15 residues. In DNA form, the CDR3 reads TGTGCCAGCTCCGTGGGTAGCGATAGCAATCAGCCCCAGCATTTT. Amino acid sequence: CASSVGSDSNQPQHF.

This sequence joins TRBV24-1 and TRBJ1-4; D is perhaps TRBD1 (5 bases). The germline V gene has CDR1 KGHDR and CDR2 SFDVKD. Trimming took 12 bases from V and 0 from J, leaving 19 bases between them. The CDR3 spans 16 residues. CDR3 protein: CASSGTSLSTNEKLFF. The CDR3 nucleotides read TGTGCCTCCTCCGGGACTAGCCTCTCAACTAATGAAAAACTGTTTTTT.

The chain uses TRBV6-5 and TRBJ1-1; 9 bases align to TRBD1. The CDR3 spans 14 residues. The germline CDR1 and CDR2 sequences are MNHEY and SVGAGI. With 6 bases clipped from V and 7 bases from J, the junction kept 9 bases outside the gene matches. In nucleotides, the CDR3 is TGTGCCAGCAGACACCGGGACAGGGACGTTGAAGCTTTCTTT. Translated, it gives CASRHRDRDVEAFF.

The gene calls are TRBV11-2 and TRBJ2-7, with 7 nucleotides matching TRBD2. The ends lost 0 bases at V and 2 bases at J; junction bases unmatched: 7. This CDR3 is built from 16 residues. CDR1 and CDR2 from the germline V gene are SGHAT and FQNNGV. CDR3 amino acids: CASSLDGASGTYEQYF. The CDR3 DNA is TGTGCCAGCAGCTTAGATGGGGCTAGCGGAACCTACGAGCAGTACTTC.

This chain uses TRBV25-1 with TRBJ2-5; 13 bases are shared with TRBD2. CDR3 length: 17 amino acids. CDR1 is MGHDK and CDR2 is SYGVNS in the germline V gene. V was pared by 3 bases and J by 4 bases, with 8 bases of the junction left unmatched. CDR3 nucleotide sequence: TGTGCCAGCAGTGATCTAGGACTAGCGGGAGTACGAGAGACCCAGTACTTC. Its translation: CASSDLGLAGVRETQYF.

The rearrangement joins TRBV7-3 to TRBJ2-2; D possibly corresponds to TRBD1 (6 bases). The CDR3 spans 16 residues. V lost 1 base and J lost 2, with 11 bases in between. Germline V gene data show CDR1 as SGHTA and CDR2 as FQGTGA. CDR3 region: CASSLRGQLNTGELFF. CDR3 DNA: TGTGCCAGCAGCTTAAGGGGGCAGCTTAACACCGGGGAGCTGTTTTTT. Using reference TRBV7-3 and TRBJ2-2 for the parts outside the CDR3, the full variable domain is GAGVSQTPSNKVTEKGKYVELRCDPISGHTALYWYRQSLGQGPEFLIYFQGTGAADDSGLPNDRFFAVRPEGSVSTLKIQRTERGDSAVYLCASSLRGQLNTGELFFGEGSRLTVL.

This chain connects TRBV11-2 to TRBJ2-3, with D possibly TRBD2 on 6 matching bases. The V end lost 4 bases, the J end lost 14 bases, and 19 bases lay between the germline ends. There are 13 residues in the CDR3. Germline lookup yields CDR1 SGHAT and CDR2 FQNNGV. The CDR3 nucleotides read TGTGCCAGCAGCTCGGGGGTGGGCGGCCAAAGGTATTTT. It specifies CASSSGVGGQRYF.

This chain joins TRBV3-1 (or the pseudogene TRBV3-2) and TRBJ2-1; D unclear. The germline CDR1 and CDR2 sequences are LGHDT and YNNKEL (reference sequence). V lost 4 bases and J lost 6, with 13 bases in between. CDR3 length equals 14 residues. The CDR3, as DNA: TGTGCCAGCAGCCCGATGACGGAGACCAATGAGCAGTTCTTC. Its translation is CASSPMTETNEQFF.

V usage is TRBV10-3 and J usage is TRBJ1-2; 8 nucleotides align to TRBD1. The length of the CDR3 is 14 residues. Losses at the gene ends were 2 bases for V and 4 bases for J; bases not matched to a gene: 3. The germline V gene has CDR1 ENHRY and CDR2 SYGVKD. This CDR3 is CAISEDRGAYGYTF. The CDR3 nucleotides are TGTGCCATCAGTGAGGACAGGGGTGCCTATGGCTACACCTTC.

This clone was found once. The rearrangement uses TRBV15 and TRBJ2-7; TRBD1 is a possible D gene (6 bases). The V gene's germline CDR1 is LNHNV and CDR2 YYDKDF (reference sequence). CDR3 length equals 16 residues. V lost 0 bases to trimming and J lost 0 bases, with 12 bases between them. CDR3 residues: CATSRDLGQSSYEQYF. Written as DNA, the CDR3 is TGTGCCACCAGCAGAGACTTAGGACAGTCCTCCTACGAGCAGTACTTC.

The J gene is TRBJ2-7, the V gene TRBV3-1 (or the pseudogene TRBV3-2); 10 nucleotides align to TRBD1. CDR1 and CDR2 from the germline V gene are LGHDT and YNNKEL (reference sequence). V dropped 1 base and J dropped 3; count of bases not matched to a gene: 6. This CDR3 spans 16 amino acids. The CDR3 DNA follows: TGTGCCAGCAGCCAAGGGGTGACAGGGGGCGTCTACGAGCAGTACTTC. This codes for CASSQGVTGGVYEQYF.